This section outlines one TCR beta chain sequence together with its context. What it binds is unknown. Assay used: immunoSEQ multiplex PCR; TCRdb lists only in-frame clones, some missing. Of about 150,000 clones listed, approximately 87% were seen once; the top ten hold about 8.9%. Unmatched junction bases numbered 11, after V lost 1 base and J lost 4 bases. This CDR3 is 17 amino acids long. The germline V gene encodes CDR1 LGHNT and CDR2 FRNRAP. The data were taken from a study of T cell responses to AZD1222 COVID-19 vaccine. Whole-study results and caveats: The CD4 TCRs associated with vaccination extended across spike and predominated at 160-218 and 743-854. The sample set comprised mostly white British donors with more females, and clonal diversity was possibly underestimated.

This TCR was sampled from an adult who received the AZD1222 COVID-19 vaccine. The specimen comprised peripheral blood, sampled 28 days after the second AZD1222 dose. The chain carries TRBV12-5 and TRBJ1-2; 8 nucleotides match TRBD1. For the CDR3, the DNA is TGTGCTAGTGGTTTGGGAAGACAGGGGTTCCTTACCTATGGCTACACCTTC. This translates into CASGLGRQGFLTYGYTF.